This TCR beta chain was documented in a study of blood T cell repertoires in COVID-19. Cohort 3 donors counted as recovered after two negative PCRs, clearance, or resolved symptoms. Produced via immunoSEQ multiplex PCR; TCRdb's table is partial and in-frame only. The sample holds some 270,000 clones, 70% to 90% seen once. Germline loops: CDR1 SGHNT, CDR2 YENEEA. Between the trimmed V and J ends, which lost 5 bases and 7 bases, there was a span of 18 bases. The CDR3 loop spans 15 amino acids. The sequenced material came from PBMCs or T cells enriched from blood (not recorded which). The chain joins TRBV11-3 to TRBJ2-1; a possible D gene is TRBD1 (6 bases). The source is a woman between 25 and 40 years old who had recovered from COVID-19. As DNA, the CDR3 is TGTGCCAGCAGCCAGCAGGGGTCTTGGGTAAATGAGCAGTTCTTC. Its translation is CASSQQGSWVNEQFF. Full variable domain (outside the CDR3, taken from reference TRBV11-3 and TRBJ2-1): EAGVVQSPRYKIIEKKQPVAFWCNPISGHNTLYWYLQNLGQGPELLIRYENEEAVDDSQLPKDRFSAERLKGVDSTLKIQPAELGDSAVYLCASSQQGSWVNEQFFGPGTRLTVL.